The 20 T cell receptor beta chains in this list originate from one sample, sequenced in a study of response to subunit inactivated influenza vaccine (dated by TCRdb to the late 2010s). Library preparation employed RT-PCR. The instrument was an Illumina HiSeq 2500. TCRdb reanalyzed the raw reads on its own, using fastp at Q25 for trimming and MiXCR for clone calling, and kept in-frame beta chains. Under each unique CDR3 protein, matching rows form one entry showing the most common genes and DNA. This sample comprises roughly 500,000 distinct CDR3 sequences, over 25% of them detected only once. Under 2.5% of the sample rests with the top ten. The sequencing used CD4+ T cells sorted from PBMCs, collected around 5 days after vaccination. Receptors originate from a man aged 50-60 years who received an inactivated influenza vaccine. Donor details come from another sample of the same person, matched by shared clones.

The chain is built from TRBV3-1 and TRBJ1-2, with TRBD1 matching over 9 bases. This CDR3 contains 14 residues. J lost 6 bases, V lost 3 bases, and 5 bases had no gene match. Germline CDR1 is LGHDT and CDR2 is YNNKEL (reference sequence). In DNA form, the CDR3 reads TGTGCCAGCAGCCACGGGGACAGGGCGGATGGCTACACCTTC. Its protein is CASSHGDRADGYTF. The full variable domain, completed using reference TRBV3-1 and TRBJ1-2, is DTAVSQTPKYLVTQMGNDKSIKCEQNLGHDTMYWYKQDSKKFLKIMFSYNNKELIINETVPNRFSPKSPDKAHLNLHINSLELGDSAVYFCASSHGDRADGYTFGSGTRLTVV.

The chain joins TRBV5-1 to TRBJ2-5; tentative D call: TRBD1 (6 bases). Trimming shortened V by 0 bases and J by 5 bases, and 14 bases separated the two germline ends. This CDR3 comprises 15 residues. In germline, CDR1 is SGHRS, CDR2 YFSETQ. The CDR3 region has the DNA TGCGCCAGCAGCTTGGAGGACAGTCGCCCTGAGACCCAGTACTTC. The encoded protein is CASSLEDSRPETQYF.

The V call is TRBV7-9, the J call TRBJ2-5, with TRBD2 matching 10 bases. Germline CDR1 and CDR2: SEHNR and FQNEAQ (reference sequence). V gave up 10 bases and J gave up 5 bases; unmatched junction bases: 13. The CDR3 consists of 15 residues. CDR3 DNA sequence: TGTGCCACTTCCAGGCAGCGGGGGGGCCCCGAGACCCAGTACTTC. Translated: CATSRQRGGPETQYF.

Regarding this clonotype: As the CDR3 is not closed by the conserved phenylalanine or tryptophan, this likely results from a read error. The gene calls are TRBV28 and TRBJ2-7; 7 bases agree with TRBD1. Germline V gene data show CDR1 as MDHEN and CDR2 as SYDVKM. The V and J ends lost 5 bases and 6 bases, in that order; junction bases with no gene match: 4. The CDR3 extends over 12 amino acids. CDR3 sequence reads: CASSPNRGEQYL. The CDR3 bases are TGTGCCAGCAGTCCCAACAGGGGCGAGCAGTACTTA.

This clonotype was seen a few times. The chain uses TRBV5-1 and TRBJ2-7, with D perhaps TRBD1 or TRBD2 (5 bases each). Deletions cut 0 bases from V and 11 bases from J, with 12 bases between. The CDR3 runs 12 residues. Germline V lookup: CDR1 SGHRS, CDR2 YFSETQ. This chain's CDR3 is CASSLDSRDEYF. CDR3 DNA sequence: TGCGCCAGCAGCTTGGACTCACGGGACGAGTACTTC. The whole variable domain, remainder taken from reference TRBV5-1 and TRBJ2-7, is KAGVTQTPRYLIKTRGQQVTLSCSPISGHRSVSWYQQTPGQGLQFLFEYFSETQRNKGNFPGRFSGRQFSNSRSEMNVSTLELGDSALYLCASSLDSRDEYFGPGTRLTVT.

The rearrangement uses TRBV7-9 and TRBJ2-1; TRBD2 is a possible D gene (6 bases). This CDR3 has 12 residues. From germline, CDR1 is SEHNR and CDR2 FQNEAQ (reference sequence). V lost 1 base and J lost 11, with 9 bases in between. The CDR3 reads CASSLEGRKQFF. The DNA of the CDR3 is TGTGCCAGCAGCTTAGAGGGGAGGAAGCAGTTCTTC. Based on the CDR3 plus reference TRBV7-9 and TRBJ2-1, the full variable domain is DTGVSQNPRHKITKRGQNVTFRCDPISEHNRLYWYRQTLGQGPEFLTYFQNEAQLEKSRLLSDRFSAERPKGSFSTLEIQRTEQGDSAMYLCASSLEGRKQFFGPGTRLTVL.

A few counts support this clonotype. This chain connects TRBV6-1 to TRBJ1-2; 10 bases are a match to TRBD1. Trimming at V came to 6 bases and at J to 1 base, leaving 5 bases not matched to a gene. The CDR3 sequence is 15 residues long. The germline CDR1 and CDR2 sequences are MNHNS and SASEGT. The chain's CDR3 is CASRPTGGGNYGYTF. Written as DNA, the CDR3 is TGTGCCAGCAGGCCGACAGGGGGCGGTAACTATGGCTACACCTTC.

There are a few counts of this clonotype. This chain links TRBV4-2 with TRBJ2-3; the match to TRBD2 covers 13 bases. Germline CDR1 LGHNA, CDR2 YNFKEQ. The CDR3 has 16 amino acids. V lost 1 base and J lost 7; bases outside the gene matches: 5. The CDR3 DNA sequence: TGTGCCAGCAGCCAAGGACTAGCGGGGGGACTATATACGCAGTATTTT. It specifies CASSQGLAGGLYTQYF.

V is TRBV6-5 and J is TRBJ2-7; tentative D call: TRBD2 (6 bases). Trimming took off 2 bases at V and 4 bases at J, with 15 bases between the two ends. Germline CDR1 is MNHEY and CDR2 is SVGAGI. The CDR3 has 15 amino acids. The CDR3 nucleotides read TGTGCCAGCAGTTACCTAGCGCGGGGCCCTTACGAGCAGTACTTC. It codes for CASSYLARGPYEQYF.

The chain combines TRBV6-5 with TRBJ1-2; tentatively, D is TRBD1 (5 bases). V was pared by 0 bases and J by 1 base, with 6 bases between. Germline values: CDR1 MNHEY, CDR2 SVGAGI. The CDR3 consists of 14 residues. The CDR3 coding sequence is TGTGCCAGCAGTTACTCAGGGGTTAACTATGGCTACACCTTC. Residues: CASSYSGVNYGYTF.

The table lists this clonotype with a few counts. The CDR3, as DNA: TGTGCCAGCAGCTTGAACCCAACAGCCTCCTACGAGCAGTACTTC. Protein: CASSLNPTASYEQYF. This chain connects TRBV5-6 to TRBJ2-7, with D hard to call. Trimming removed 1 base from V and 0 bases from J, with 11 bases in between. Germline CDR1 reads SGHDT; CDR2 reads YYEEEE. The CDR3 loop spans 15 amino acids.

This clonotype has a handful of counts. The chain joins TRBV29-1 to TRBJ2-7; D might be TRBD1 or TRBD2, each matching 5 bases. V dropped 1 base and J dropped 3 bases, with 16 bases sitting between them. The CDR3 extends over 15 amino acids. Germline V gene data show CDR1 as SQVTM and CDR2 as ANQGSEA. CDR3 sequence: CSVEGASGRSYEQYF. In nucleotides, the CDR3 is TGCAGCGTTGAAGGGGCTTCGGGACGGAGCTACGAGCAGTACTTC.

This chain links TRBV20-1 with TRBJ1-5; D uncertain. V was trimmed by 6 bases and J by 9 bases, leaving 18 bases between them. The CDR3 consists of 13 residues. Per the germline V gene, CDR1 is DFQATT and CDR2 is SNEGSKA (reference sequence). The CDR3: CSADPGGRRPQHF. The CDR3 DNA reads TGCAGTGCGGACCCGGGAGGCCGGCGGCCCCAGCATTTT.

This clonotype was seen a few times. The chain carries TRBV4-1 and TRBJ1-2; D is unclear. Trimming took off 1 base at V and 6 bases at J, with 21 bases between the two ends. In germline, CDR1 is MGHRA, CDR2 YSYEKL. This CDR3 contains 17 residues. The CDR3, as DNA: TGCGCCAGCAGCCAAGTATTCTCGTTAGGGAACAGTGATGGCTACACCTTC. Translation gives CASSQVFSLGNSDGYTF.

This chain links TRBV9 with TRBJ2-1; the match to TRBD2 covers 10 bases. CDR1 and CDR2 (germline): SGDLS, YYNGEE. This CDR3 region has 17 residues. V lost 0 bases to trimming and J lost 9 bases; unmatched junction nucleotides: 12. The chain's CDR3 is CASSVAGLAGDGAEQFF. The CDR3 DNA is TGTGCCAGCAGCGTAGCCGGCCTAGCGGGAGACGGTGCTGAGCAGTTCTTC.

The rearrangement uses TRBV20-1 and TRBJ2-1; 9 nucleotides align to TRBD2. CDR3 size: 14 residues. With V trimmed by 7 bases and J by 6 bases, 10 bases remained unmatched. From germline, CDR1 is DFQATT and CDR2 SNEGSKA (reference sequence). CDR3 in DNA: TGCAGTGGAGGTAGGGCTAGCGGGATCAATGAGCAGTTCTTC. Translated, it gives CSGGRASGINEQFF.

In its sample, this clonotype was seen a few times. The rearrangement joins TRBV4-3 to TRBJ2-5; 7 bases match TRBD1. The CDR3 extends over 14 amino acids. J lost 4 bases, V lost 4 bases, and 6 bases had no gene match. CDR1 LGHNA and CDR2 YSLEER come from the germline V gene. The CDR3 is CASSRDTGAETQYF. CDR3 coding DNA: TGCGCCAGCAGCCGAGATACAGGGGCAGAGACCCAGTACTTC.

This chain connects TRBV6-2 or TRBV6-3 to TRBJ2-5; tentatively, D is TRBD2 (6 bases). The V gene lost 0 bases and the J gene lost 0 bases, with 14 bases spanning the gap. The CDR3 has 17 amino acids. Germline assignment: CDR1 MNHEY and CDR2 SVGEGT. The CDR3: CASSYSRGLTYQETQYF. CDR3 nucleotide sequence: TGTGCCAGCAGTTACTCACGTGGACTAACGTACCAAGAGACCCAGTACTTC.

This clonotype was seen many times. J is TRBJ2-7 and V is TRBV7-8; no firm D call. The V end lost 4 bases, the J end lost 0 bases, and 13 bases lay between the germline ends. CDR3 size: 15 residues. CDR1 SGHVS and CDR2 FQNEAQ come from the germline V gene. The CDR3 DNA reads TGTGCCAGCAGCTCACGGCGATTCTCCTCCTACGAGCAGTACTTC. It is translated as CASSSRRFSSYEQYF.

This clonotype was seen a handful of times. The V gene is TRBV7-2, the J gene TRBJ2-3; D is possibly TRBD2 (6 bases). Germline V gene sequence: CDR1 SGHTA, CDR2 FQGNSA. Between the trimmed V and J ends, which lost 1 base and 15 bases, there was a span of 17 bases. The CDR3 length is 13 residues. CDR3 DNA sequence: TGTGCCAGCAGCTTAGGGGGACGCGGGGTGCTATATTTT. Protein product: CASSLGGRGVLYF.